A few counts support the clone carrying this TCR beta chain. The antigen is undetermined. This specimen comes from a study of cytotoxic CD8 clonotypes in ibrutinib-treated CLL. For the study at large: When averaged across all of the samples, the counts came to roughly 240,000 productive templates and more than 85,000 productive rearrangements. Points from the study as a whole: Clonality increased with ibrutinib response but returned toward baseline at progression. Clonality at baseline surpassed age-matched healthy donors and tracked circulating CD8+ T-cell counts.

Assay used: immunoSEQ multiplex PCR; TCRdb lists only in-frame clones, some missing. The repertoire holds about 40,000 clones, with under 80% as singletons. Cryopreserved PBMCs supplied approximately 2 micrograms of genomic DNA for TCR beta libraries. CDR3 size: 15 residues. V was pared by 0 bases and J by 7 bases, with 7 bases of the junction left unmatched. Germline assignment: CDR1 SGDLS and CDR2 YYNGEE. The receptor's source is a human donor with chronic lymphocytic leukemia. The rearrangement uses TRBV9 and TRBJ2-1; 7 positions match TRBD2. The sequencing used PBMCs, collected at disease progression, from a patient treated with ibrutinib. In DNA form, the CDR3 reads TGTGCCAGCAGCGTAGGGCTAGCGGCGGGAAATGAGCAGTTCTTC. This codes for CASSVGLAAGNEQFF.